The next 31 T cell receptor beta chains were all read from a single sample in a study of PD-L1 blockade in urothelial cancer. Produced via immunoSEQ multiplex PCR; TCRdb's table is partial and in-frame only. In the table there are tens of thousands of clones, about 83% of which are singletons. Time point here: pretreatment peripheral blood. This specimen was PBMCs, taken around atezolizumab (anti-PD-L1) treatment. Every receptor here comes from a man between 60 and 75 years old with urothelial cancer.

This clone was seen just once. The chain combines TRBV15 with TRBJ1-4, with 8 positions matching TRBD1. V lost 2 bases and J lost 7; bases outside the gene matches: 3. This CDR3 has 14 residues. Germline-derived CDR1 and CDR2 are LNHNV and YYDKDF (reference sequence). As DNA, the CDR3 is TGTGCCACCAGCAGAACAGGGGGGGGTGAAAAACTGTTTTTT. Translating it yields CATSRTGGGEKLFF.

The gene calls are TRBV2 and TRBJ1-5; 9 bases align to TRBD1. Germline CDR1 SNHLY, CDR2 FYNNEI. Trimming took 6 bases from V and 4 from J; bases not matched to a gene: 7. The CDR3 runs 15 residues. CDR3 bases: TGTGCCAGCAGGTCCACAGGGGGCCGGAATCAGCCCCAGCATTTT. Its translation is CASRSTGGRNQPQHF. Based on the CDR3 plus reference TRBV2 and TRBJ1-5, the full variable domain is EPEVTQTPSHQVTQMGQEVILRCVPISNHLYFYWYRQILGQKVEFLVSFYNNEISEKSEIFDDQFSVERPDGSNFTLKIRSTKLEDSAMYFCASRSTGGRNQPQHFGDGTRLSIL.

CDR3 sequence (DNA): TGTGCCAGCAGCGAGACAGGGTTTTCAGAGACCCAGTACTTC. It codes for CASSETGFSETQYF. The chain joins TRBV9 to TRBJ2-5; TRBD1 matches at 7 bases. The CDR3 has 14 residues. CDR1 is SGDLS, CDR2 YYNGEE, per germline. Unmatched junction bases numbered 6, after V lost 3 bases and J lost 4 bases.

This sequence joins TRBV19 and TRBJ2-2, with D uncertain. In germline, CDR1 is LNHDA, CDR2 SQIVND (reference sequence). Trimming pared 8 bases from V and 7 bases from J, leaving 14 bases between. This CDR3 contains 13 residues. Here the CDR3 DNA reads TGTGCCAGTGTAAACGGGTGGAACGGGGAGCTGTTTTTT. This sequence encodes CASVNGWNGELFF.

This chain connects TRBV15 to TRBJ1-5, with 9 bases matching TRBD1. The CDR3 contains 16 residues. The V segment lost 0 bases and the J segment 4 bases; nucleotides outside the gene matches: 4. CDR1 and CDR2 (germline): LNHNV, YYDKDF (reference sequence). The CDR3 spells CATSRDGGTGNQPQHF. The CDR3 coding sequence is TGTGCCACCAGCAGAGATGGGGGGACAGGGAATCAGCCCCAGCATTTT.

V gene TRBV29-1 combines with J gene TRBJ2-4, with TRBD2 matching over 7 bases. The germline V gene encodes CDR1 SQVTM and CDR2 ANQGSEA. The CDR3 consists of 16 residues. V shed 3 bases, J shed 1 base, and the junction held 9 bases outside the gene matches. CDR3 DNA: TGCAGCGTTGAGATTATACGGGGGGTGGCCAAAAACATTCAGTACTTC. Translating it yields CSVEIIRGVAKNIQYF.

This clone was detected only once. This chain connects TRBV7-3 to TRBJ1-5, with TRBD1 matching over 8 bases. Germline CDR1 is SGHTA and CDR2 is FQGTGA. Trimming removed 4 bases from V and 4 bases from J; junction bases left unmatched: 6. The CDR3 loop spans 15 amino acids. The CDR3 protein is CASSSGQGANQPQHF. The CDR3 nucleotides are TGTGCCAGCAGCTCCGGGCAGGGGGCGAATCAGCCCCAGCATTTT.

The rearrangement links TRBV29-1 to TRBJ2-5; no clear D. CDR3 size: 11 residues. Germline V CDR1 and CDR2: SQVTM, ANQGSEA. V lost 6 bases and J 1 base, leaving 6 bases between the germline ends. CDR3 sequence reads: CSVAIQETQYF. CDR3 nucleotides: TGCAGCGTAGCTATCCAAGAGACCCAGTACTTC.

V and J are TRBV2 and TRBJ1-3; TRBD1 agrees at 10 bases. CDR3 size: 15 residues. The J segment lost 3 bases and the V segment lost 4 bases, leaving 3 bases of the junction unmatched. Germline lookup yields CDR1 SNHLY and CDR2 FYNNEI. CDR3 DNA sequence: TGTGCCAGCAGTGTGGGACAGGGGTATGGAAACACCATATATTTT. Amino acid sequence: CASSVGQGYGNTIYF.

The rearrangement joins TRBV30 to TRBJ1-5; no clear D. Germline CDR1 and CDR2: GTSNPN and SVGIG (reference sequence). The CDR3 is 16 amino acids. Trimming removed 0 bases from V and 0 bases from J, with 12 bases in between. The CDR3 loop is CAWSVRGAYSNQPQHF. For the CDR3, the DNA is TGTGCCTGGAGTGTACGGGGTGCGTATAGCAATCAGCCCCAGCATTTT.

For the CDR3, the DNA is TGTGCCACCAGCAGAGATGGGGGGAAAAGGGTCGGCAGTGAAGCTTTCTTT. It is translated as CATSRDGGKRVGSEAFF. The chain joins TRBV15 to TRBJ1-1, with D perhaps TRBD1 (5 bases). V was trimmed by 0 bases and J by 7 bases, leaving 21 bases between them. This CDR3 comprises 17 residues. Germline V gives CDR1 LNHNV, CDR2 YYDKDF (reference sequence).

The rearrangement links TRBV7-2 to TRBJ2-7; D is undetermined. CDR1 and CDR2 (germline): SGHTA, FQGNSA. The V gene lost 3 bases and the J gene lost 4 bases, with 16 bases spanning the gap. The CDR3 is made up of 15 amino acids. The CDR3 region is CASSFPWVATYEQYF. The CDR3 bases are TGTGCCAGCAGCTTCCCGTGGGTAGCTACTTACGAGCAGTACTTC.

V gene TRBV19 combines with J gene TRBJ2-7; the match to TRBD2 covers 13 bases. Looked up from germline, CDR1 is LNHDA and CDR2 is SQIVND (reference sequence). V lost 1 base to trimming and J lost 1 base; unmatched junction nucleotides: 1. The CDR3 consists of 16 residues. In DNA form, the CDR3 reads TGTGCCAGTAGTATAGCGGGACTAGCGGGATCCTACGAGCAGTACTTC. It codes for CASSIAGLAGSYEQYF.

This sequence joins TRBV5-4 and TRBJ2-7, with TRBD2 identical over 8 bases. The germline gives CDR1 SGHNT, CDR2 YYREEE (reference sequence). Trimming cost V 4 bases and J 2 bases; bases outside gene matches: 5. The CDR3 extends over 14 amino acids. The DNA for the CDR3 is TGTGCCAGCAGCCGGTCGGGGGGGACCTACGAGCAGTACTTC. Translating it yields CASSRSGGTYEQYF.

The gene calls are TRBV5-4 and TRBJ1-4; D is undetermined. V lost 1 base and J lost 3, with 7 bases in between. The V gene's germline CDR1 is SGHNT and CDR2 YYREEE (reference sequence). The CDR3 is 14 amino acids. CDR3 coding DNA: TGTGCCAGCAGCTTGCCCGGGTCTAATGAAAAACTGTTTTTT. This encodes CASSLPGSNEKLFF. The entire variable domain, with the rest obtained from reference TRBV5-4 and TRBJ1-4, is as follows: ETGVTQSPTHLIKTRGQQVTLRCSSQSGHNTVSWYQQALGQGPQFIFQYYREEENGRGNFPPRFSGLQFPNYSSELNVNALELDDSALYLCASSLPGSNEKLFFGSGTQLSVL.

This clone was recorded only once. The rearrangement uses TRBV5-1 and TRBJ2-7, with 10 bases matching TRBD1. Unmatched junction bases numbered 7, after V lost 3 bases and J lost 4 bases. This CDR3 contains 15 residues. Germline lookup yields CDR1 SGHRS and CDR2 YFSETQ. In DNA form, the CDR3 reads TGCGCCAGCAGCTCCTCCCCGGGACAGGGGTACGAGCAGTACTTC. Encoded protein: CASSSSPGQGYEQYF.

V gene TRBV19 combines with J gene TRBJ1-2, with TRBD1 identical over 7 bases. Losses at the gene ends were 3 bases for V and 3 bases for J; bases not matched to a gene: 7. The CDR3 is made up of 15 amino acids. CDR1 is LNHDA, CDR2 SQIVND, per germline (reference sequence). The CDR3 spells CASSIPEQGYYGYTF. The CDR3 DNA reads as TGTGCCAGTAGTATTCCCGAACAGGGGTACTATGGCTACACCTTC.

The chain has TRBV25-1 and TRBJ2-7; D remains unclear. Per germline, CDR1 MGHDK and CDR2 SYGVNS. V was trimmed by 6 bases and J by 0 bases, leaving 9 bases between them. This CDR3 is 13 amino acids long. Written as DNA, the CDR3 is TGTGCCAGCAGCGCGGCCCTCTCCTACGAGCAGTACTTC. Its translation: CASSAALSYEQYF.

The chain carries TRBV5-1 and TRBJ2-3, with 7 bases lining up with TRBD2. Trimming removed 4 bases from V and 3 bases from J; junction bases left unmatched: 8. In germline, CDR1 is SGHRS, CDR2 YFSETQ. The CDR3 has 15 amino acids. The CDR3 DNA sequence: TGCGCCAGCAGCGCATCGGGGGGAAGGACAGATACGCAGTATTTT. It is translated as CASSASGGRTDTQYF. The full variable domain, completed using reference TRBV5-1 and TRBJ2-3, is KAGVTQTPRYLIKTRGQQVTLSCSPISGHRSVSWYQQTPGQGLQFLFEYFSETQRNKGNFPGRFSGRQFSNSRSEMNVSTLELGDSALYLCASSASGGRTDTQYFGPGTRLTVL.

The rearrangement joins TRBV5-1 to TRBJ1-2; 10 bases agree with TRBD1. CDR1 is SGHRS, CDR2 YFSETQ, per germline. The ends lost 2 bases at V and 3 bases at J; junction bases unmatched: 10. The CDR3 length is 17 residues. The CDR3 protein is CASSLNGQGVSYYGYTF. The DNA for the CDR3 is TGCGCCAGCAGCTTAAATGGACAGGGGGTCTCTTACTATGGCTACACCTTC.

CDR3 bases: TGTGCCAGCAGCAGAATTAGCGGGGGAACCTACAATGAGCAGTTCTTC. The encoded protein is CASSRISGGTYNEQFF. The chain carries TRBV9 and TRBJ2-1, with TRBD2 identical over 9 bases. The V segment lost 4 bases and the J segment 2 bases; nucleotides outside the gene matches: 7. The CDR3 is 16 residues long. Germline CDR1 reads SGDLS; CDR2 reads YYNGEE.

The genes are TRBV9 and TRBJ2-3; 11 nucleotides agree with TRBD2. The germline gives CDR1 SGDLS, CDR2 YYNGEE. CDR3 length equals 18 residues. Trimming took 0 bases from V and 2 from J; bases not matched to a gene: 8. This chain's CDR3 is CASSVEASGGLNTDTQYF. CDR3 coding DNA: TGTGCCAGCAGCGTAGAGGCTAGCGGGGGGTTAAACACAGATACGCAGTATTTT.

This rearrangement joins TRBV5-1 to TRBJ2-5, with TRBD2 matching 11 bases. With V trimmed by 4 bases and J by 3 bases, 2 bases remained unmatched. This CDR3 is built from 14 residues. In germline, CDR1 is SGHRS, CDR2 YFSETQ. Here the CDR3 reads CASSPGLAEETQYF. The CDR3 region has the DNA TGCGCCAGCAGCCCGGGACTAGCGGAAGAGACCCAGTACTTC.

The chain carries TRBV28 and TRBJ2-1, with a weak D call TRBD1 (5 bases). V lost 6 bases, J lost 4 bases, and 16 bases lay in between. The CDR3 contains 15 residues. CDR1 MDHEN and CDR2 SYDVKM come from the germline V gene. CDR3 DNA: TGTGCCAGCAGCCGTACCCGATCAGGGTACAATGAGCAGTTCTTC. Its translation: CASSRTRSGYNEQFF.

V gene TRBV6-4 combines with J gene TRBJ2-1; 12 bases match TRBD2. This CDR3 has 15 residues. V shed 2 bases and J 13 bases; nucleotides not matched to a gene: 9. The germline gives CDR1 MRHNA, CDR2 SNTAGT. DNA of the CDR3: TGTGCCAGCAGTGACGCGGCTAGCGGGAGGGAGGATCAGTTCTTC. Its protein product is CASSDAASGREDQFF.

This clone has more than one count but fewer than ten. The chain carries TRBV7-3 and TRBJ2-3, with 8 bases aligning to TRBD2. CDR1 SGHTA and CDR2 FQGTGA come from the germline V gene. V shed 5 bases, J shed 3 bases, and the junction held 10 bases outside the gene matches. The length of the CDR3 is 16 residues. CDR3 in DNA: TGTGCCAGCAGCCCGAACAGTGCGGGAGGTACAGATACGCAGTATTTT. Translated: CASSPNSAGGTDTQYF.

This clone was counted only a few times. V is TRBV7-8 and J is TRBJ2-3; possibly TRBD2 for D (6 bases). This CDR3 spans 14 amino acids. CDR1 is SGHVS, CDR2 FQNEAQ, per germline. The V end was cut by 5 bases, the J end by 3 bases, with 12 bases between. CDR3 amino acids: CASSRTGTTDTQYF. The CDR3 DNA follows: TGTGCCAGCAGCCGTACCGGGACTACAGATACGCAGTATTTT.

The CDR3 region has the DNA TGTGCCAGCAGCCTCGGACAGGGCGGAGGTACAGATACGCAGTATTTT. It codes for CASSLGQGGGTDTQYF. V is TRBV11-2 and J is TRBJ2-3, with 8 positions matching TRBD1. Germline CDR1 is SGHAT and CDR2 is FQNNGV. This CDR3 has 16 amino acids. The V gene end was trimmed by 5 bases and the J gene end by 3 bases; junction bases not matched to a gene: 10.

This clone turned up a few times. This rearrangement joins TRBV5-1 to TRBJ2-7; D is possibly TRBD1 (6 bases). The length of the CDR3 is 15 residues. Germline CDR1 SGHRS, CDR2 YFSETQ. V shed 2 bases and J shed 2 bases, with 14 bases lying between them. Written as DNA, the CDR3 is TGCGCCAGCAGCTTCGCGCAGGGGTCGACCTACGAGCAGTACTTC. Amino acids: CASSFAQGSTYEQYF.

This sequence joins TRBV7-9 and TRBJ1-1, with D perhaps TRBD1 (5 bases). The CDR3 covers 11 residues. Trimming removed 11 bases at V and 7 bases at J, with 14 bases between. CDR1 is SEHNR and CDR2 is FQNEAQ in the germline V gene (reference sequence). CDR3 loop: CALTSGGEAFF. As DNA, the CDR3 is TGTGCCCTAACGTCGGGGGGTGAAGCTTTCTTT.

The chain uses TRBV6-5 and TRBJ2-5; D is unresolved. The CDR3 is 12 amino acids. The V gene lost 8 bases and the J gene lost 9 bases, with 16 bases spanning the gap. Germline CDR1 is MNHEY and CDR2 is SVGAGI. The CDR3 is CASAPRGLAQYF. The CDR3 bases are TGTGCCAGCGCACCCCGTGGGCTGGCCCAGTACTTC.